The present T cell receptor (beta chain) was sequenced within a study of vaccination effects on CD4 cells after COVID-19. V lost 2 bases and J 4 bases, leaving 12 bases between the germline ends. There are 15 residues in the CDR3. CDR1 is MGHDK, CDR2 SYGVNS, per germline. With the ViraFEST assay, the study expanded antigen-specific CD4+ T cells using viral peptide pools, then sequenced them. The authors isolated CD4+ T cells after around nine days of culture. Participants completed two doses of the BNT162b2 or mRNA-1273 vaccine. Previously uninfected by SARS-CoV-2, the vaccine recipients also showed negative nucleocapsid antibodies. The study's findings and limits: Clones that were induced by infection or by vaccine showed marked contraction late after vaccination.

Sequencing used immunoSEQ multiplex PCR; TCRdb keeps in-frame clones, though not all of them. The sample includes 25,000 to 30,000 clones, roughly 71% seen only once; the top ten take approximately 9.1%. As concerns this clone: Its antigen is not known.

The chain links TRBV25-1 to TRBJ2-1; tentatively, D is TRBD2 (6 bases). The specimen was CD4+ T cells from PBMCs cultured with HCoV-NL63 spike peptides, collected after COVID-19 vaccination. The TCR comes from a human donor who received a COVID-19 vaccine. The CDR3 region is CASSEGGDPYNEQFF. CDR3 sequence (DNA): TGTGCCAGCAGTGAAGGCGGGGACCCATACAATGAGCAGTTCTTC.